One and the same sample provided the 25 T cell receptor beta chains below, sequenced in a study of shared clonotypes between healthy human individuals. This table comes from immunoSEQ multiplex PCR, and its TCRdb copy is limited to in-frame clones, with some not included. The sample consists of 400,000 to 600,000 clones, about four fifths of them appearing once. What was sequenced was PBMCs. These TCRs come from a woman between 40 and 50 years old in good health. Some clones in this sample may be carry-over from other donors' samples.

V usage is TRBV2 and J usage is TRBJ2-7; TRBD2 aligns across 7 bases. Per germline, CDR1 SNHLY and CDR2 FYNNEI. The CDR3 covers 16 residues. V shed 2 bases, J shed 2 bases, and the junction held 9 bases outside the gene matches. The CDR3 region is CASSERDREVTYEQYF. In DNA form, the CDR3 reads TGTGCCAGCAGTGAAAGGGACCGGGAGGTTACCTACGAGCAGTACTTC.

V usage is TRBV30 and J usage is TRBJ2-3; 10 bases agree with TRBD1. Germline CDR1 is GTSNPN and CDR2 is SVGIG (reference sequence). CDR3 size: 14 residues. The ends lost 3 bases at V and 7 bases at J; junction bases unmatched: 7. Here the CDR3 reads CAWRTGTGVYTQYF. The CDR3 DNA is TGTGCCTGGAGAACCGGGACAGGGGTATATACGCAGTATTTT.

Points on this clone: Other DNA sequences in the same sample also yield this CDR3. The chain joins TRBV9 to TRBJ2-7; D unresolved. The CDR3 spans 13 residues. Germline loops: CDR1 SGDLS, CDR2 YYNGEE. V shed 0 bases and J shed 2 bases, with 6 bases lying between them. This CDR3 reads CASSVAPAYEQYF. The CDR3 DNA sequence: TGTGCCAGCAGCGTAGCGCCTGCCTACGAGCAGTACTTC.

The gene calls are TRBV5-1 and TRBJ2-3, with 16 positions matching TRBD2. Germline lookup yields CDR1 SGHRS and CDR2 YFSETQ. The V segment lost 4 bases and the J segment 5 bases; nucleotides outside the gene matches: 7. The CDR3 covers 17 residues. Here the CDR3 reads CASSPGTSGRAGDTQYF. The CDR3 DNA is TGCGCCAGCAGCCCCGGGACTAGCGGGAGGGCGGGAGATACGCAGTATTTT.

The chain links TRBV11-2 to TRBJ2-7; D is uncertain. V shed 5 bases and J shed 6 bases, with 11 bases lying between them. CDR1 is SGHAT, CDR2 FQNNGV, per germline. The CDR3 contains 12 residues. The CDR3: CASSGRPFEQYF. The CDR3 region has the DNA TGTGCCAGCAGCGGCAGACCTTTCGAGCAGTACTTC.

The gene calls are TRBV19 and TRBJ1-1, with D uncertain. Germline assignment: CDR1 LNHDA and CDR2 SQIVND (reference sequence). Between the trimmed V and J ends, which lost 1 base and 5 bases, there was a span of 14 bases. The CDR3 totals 15 residues. Here the CDR3 reads CASSIVAGSGTEAFF. The CDR3 bases are TGTGCCAGTAGTATAGTAGCGGGATCGGGAACTGAAGCTTTCTTT.

This clone was observed many times. V gene TRBV27 combines with J gene TRBJ2-7, with 7 positions matching TRBD1. Germline CDR1 is MNHEY and CDR2 is SMNVEV (reference sequence). The CDR3 is made up of 15 amino acids. The V and J ends lost 6 bases and 3 bases, in that order; junction bases with no gene match: 11. CDR3 sequence: CASRNDRVKSYEQYF. CDR3 bases: TGTGCCAGCAGGAACGACAGGGTTAAAAGCTACGAGCAGTACTTC.

This clone was detected ten times or more. CDR3 in DNA: TGCGCCAGCAGCTTCAAGGGCCTAAACGATGAGCAGTTCTTC. Translating it yields CASSFKGLNDEQFF. V is TRBV5-1 and J is TRBJ2-1; D not resolved. CDR3 length: 14 amino acids. Germline CDR1 is SGHRS and CDR2 is YFSETQ. V lost 2 bases, J lost 8 bases, and 14 bases lay in between.

The chain recombines TRBV9 with TRBJ2-3; possible D gene TRBD1, 5 bases. Germline lookup yields CDR1 SGDLS and CDR2 YYNGEE. There are 14 residues in the CDR3. Trimming cost V 0 bases and J 4 bases, with 9 bases left between them. The CDR3 DNA reads TGTGCCAGCAGCGTAGGGGGCCCGCCAGATACGCAGTATTTT. Encoded protein: CASSVGGPPDTQYF.

This sequence joins TRBV5-1 and TRBJ2-1; 8 bases match TRBD2. In germline, CDR1 is SGHRS, CDR2 YFSETQ. The CDR3 runs to 14 residues. Trimming cost V 4 bases and J 4 bases; bases outside gene matches: 4. DNA of the CDR3: TGCGCCAGCAGCCCCGGGACTAGTTACAATGAGCAGTTCTTC. It specifies CASSPGTSYNEQFF.

DNA of the CDR3: TGCGCCAGCAGCTTGGCCAGCGGGAGCACCTCCTACAATGAGCAGTTCTTC. Encoded protein: CASSLASGSTSYNEQFF. The chain uses TRBV5-1 and TRBJ2-1; 8 bases match TRBD2. Germline V gene lookup returns CDR1 SGHRS and CDR2 YFSETQ. Trimming cost V 0 bases and J 0 bases; bases outside gene matches: 5. The CDR3 contains 17 residues.

The CDR3 protein is CASSQTQGLSEQYF. CDR3 nucleotides: TGTGCCAGCAGCCAAACGCAGGGGTTGAGTGAGCAGTACTTC. The chain carries TRBV11-2 and TRBJ2-7, with D maybe TRBD1 (6 bases). Germline V gene sequence: CDR1 SGHAT, CDR2 FQNNGV. Trimming left V 5 bases short and J 7 bases short, with 18 bases between. The length of the CDR3 is 14 residues.

Regarding this clone: Because the CDR3 is missing its conserved closing phenylalanine or tryptophan, this is likely a read error. The rearrangement links TRBV27 to TRBJ2-7; D perhaps matches TRBD2 (5 bases). CDR3 length equals 17 residues. The germline CDR1 and CDR2 sequences are MNHEY and SMNVEV (reference sequence). Trimming pared 3 bases from V and 0 bases from J, leaving 18 bases between. The CDR3 sequence: CASSFSTVRGSSYEQYL. CDR3 nucleotide sequence: TGTGCCAGCAGTTTCTCCACCGTTAGAGGGAGCTCCTACGAGCAGTACTTA.

CDR3 protein: CAWSTQGTPGSTFF. In nucleotides, the CDR3 is TGTGCCTGGAGTACGCAGGGGACCCCCGGTTCGACTTTCTTT. This chain links TRBV30 with TRBJ1-1, with TRBD1 as a possible D gene (6 bases). The CDR3 is 14 residues long. Trimming cost V 2 bases and J 12 bases, with 22 bases left between them. Germline CDR1 is GTSNPN and CDR2 is SVGIG (reference sequence).

The rearrangement joins TRBV11-3 to TRBJ1-6, with D possibly being TRBD1 (6 bases). This CDR3 contains 13 residues. The V end lost 5 bases, the J end lost 7 bases, and 9 bases lay between the germline ends. Germline CDR1 reads SGHNT; CDR2 reads YENEEA. CDR3 DNA: TGTGCCAGCAGCCGGACAGTCAATTCACCCCTCCACTTT. The encoded protein is CASSRTVNSPLHF.

The chain links TRBV30 to TRBJ2-3; D gene uncertain. This CDR3 is 14 amino acids long. Per germline, CDR1 GTSNPN and CDR2 SVGIG (reference sequence). The V end was cut by 2 bases, the J end by 1 base, with 10 bases between. CDR3 sequence: CAWSFLTGTDTQYF. Written as DNA, the CDR3 is TGTGCCTGGAGTTTCCTGACGGGCACAGATACGCAGTATTTT.

This sequence joins TRBV2 and TRBJ2-7; no reliable D call. The CDR3 has 13 amino acids. With 6 bases removed from V and 2 bases from J, the gap between germline ends came to 11 bases. CDR1 SNHLY and CDR2 FYNNEI come from the germline V gene. The chain's CDR3 is CASRWSTTYEQYF. CDR3 DNA: TGTGCCAGCAGATGGAGTACCACCTACGAGCAGTACTTC.

The chain couples TRBV18 to TRBJ1-1; the D gene is possibly TRBD1 (5 bases). CDR1 and CDR2 (germline): KGHSH, LQKENI. V was clipped by 5 bases and J by 5 bases, with 21 bases between them. This CDR3 has 16 residues. The CDR3, as DNA: TGTGCCAGCTCAGGGGGACTTCCGGAACGGGGTACTGAAGCTTTCTTT. Protein: CASSGGLPERGTEAFF.

The CDR3 protein is CAISDSVAGPTSPFF. The CDR3 nucleotides are TGTGCCATCAGTGATTCGGTAGCGGGACCCACATCCCCGTTCTTC. The gene calls are TRBV10-3 and TRBJ2-1, with 8 bases identical to TRBD2. This CDR3 is built from 15 residues. Germline CDR1 reads ENHRY; CDR2 reads SYGVKD. The J segment lost 15 bases and the V segment lost 3 bases, leaving 16 bases of the junction unmatched.

This clone appeared a few times. The rearrangement links TRBV28 to TRBJ1-6, with D hard to call. CDR3 length equals 15 residues. CDR1 is MDHEN and CDR2 is SYDVKM in the germline V gene. V dropped 9 bases and J dropped 0 bases, with 12 bases sitting between them. The DNA of the CDR3 is TGTGCCAGTATAAGCTCTAGCTCCTATAATTCACCCCTCCACTTT. The encoded protein is CASISSSSYNSPLHF.

J is TRBJ1-2 and V is TRBV6-1; 11 bases are shared with TRBD1. V shed 8 bases and J 4 bases; nucleotides not matched to a gene: 3. Per germline, CDR1 MNHNS and CDR2 SASEGT. The CDR3 extends over 13 amino acids. CDR3 nucleotides: TGTGCCAGCGGGGACAGGGGGTTCTATGGCTACACCTTC. Residues: CASGDRGFYGYTF.

The chain uses TRBV18 and TRBJ1-1, with 7 bases fitting TRBD1. Germline CDR1 and CDR2: KGHSH and LQKENI. The CDR3 totals 15 residues. Trimming took 4 bases from V and 3 from J; bases not matched to a gene: 8. CDR3 sequence reads: CASSQNRGADTEAFF. CDR3 DNA: TGTGCCAGCTCACAAAACAGGGGTGCGGACACTGAAGCTTTCTTT.

V gene TRBV25-1 combines with J gene TRBJ2-7, with 10 bases lining up with TRBD2. Germline lookup yields CDR1 MGHDK and CDR2 SYGVNS. The V and J ends lost 3 bases and 3 bases, in that order; junction bases with no gene match: 2. The CDR3 contains 14 residues. DNA for the CDR3: TGTGCCAGCAGTGATCCTAGCGGGAGCTACGAGCAGTACTTC. Its protein product is CASSDPSGSYEQYF.

CDR3 sequence reads: CASSQDWGQYYGYTF. The CDR3 DNA sequence: TGCGCCAGCAGCCAAGATTGGGGACAGTACTATGGCTACACCTTC. This rearrangement joins TRBV4-3 to TRBJ1-2; 7 nucleotides match TRBD1. CDR3 length: 15 residues. Germline V gives CDR1 LGHNA, CDR2 YSLEER. V was clipped by 0 bases and J by 3 bases; unmatched bases: 4.

This chain joins TRBV28 and TRBJ1-2; TRBD1 is a possible D gene (5 bases). CDR1 MDHEN and CDR2 SYDVKM come from the germline V gene. V was shortened by 7 bases and J by 4 bases, with 19 bases between the two germline ends. CDR3 length equals 15 residues. Here the CDR3 DNA reads TGTGCCAGCACGCCCGGGGGGTCCGGGCGCTATGGCTACACCTTC. It specifies CASTPGGSGRYGYTF.